The TCR beta chain described here comes from a study of T cell responses to AZD1222 COVID-19 vaccine. General study findings and limits: When two AZD1222 doses had been given, Spike-specific TCR breadth and depth rose. Without day 14 samples, only post-peak T cell repertoires were studied. White British ancestry dominated among donors, who included more females, and clonal diversity was possibly underestimated. Targeting of unmutated variant regions was reportedly seen in nearly half of spike-specific TCRs.

The CDR3 is made up of 13 amino acids. Germline values: CDR1 MRHNA, CDR2 SNTAGT. V dropped 3 bases and J dropped 0 bases, with 4 bases sitting between them. Remarks on this clone: The target antigen is unknown. In the same sample, other DNA sequences code for this CDR3.

Sequencing used immunoSEQ multiplex PCR; TCRdb keeps in-frame clones, though not all of them. The sample contains 90,000 to 150,000 clones, around 90% of which appear only once. The chain couples TRBV6-4 to TRBJ2-3; no definite D call. This TCR was recovered from an adult who received the AZD1222 COVID-19 vaccine. The material sequenced was peripheral blood, taken 28 days after the second AZD1222 dose. The CDR3: CASSDTSTDTQYF. The DNA for the CDR3 is TGTGCCAGCAGTGATACTAGCACAGATACGCAGTATTTT.